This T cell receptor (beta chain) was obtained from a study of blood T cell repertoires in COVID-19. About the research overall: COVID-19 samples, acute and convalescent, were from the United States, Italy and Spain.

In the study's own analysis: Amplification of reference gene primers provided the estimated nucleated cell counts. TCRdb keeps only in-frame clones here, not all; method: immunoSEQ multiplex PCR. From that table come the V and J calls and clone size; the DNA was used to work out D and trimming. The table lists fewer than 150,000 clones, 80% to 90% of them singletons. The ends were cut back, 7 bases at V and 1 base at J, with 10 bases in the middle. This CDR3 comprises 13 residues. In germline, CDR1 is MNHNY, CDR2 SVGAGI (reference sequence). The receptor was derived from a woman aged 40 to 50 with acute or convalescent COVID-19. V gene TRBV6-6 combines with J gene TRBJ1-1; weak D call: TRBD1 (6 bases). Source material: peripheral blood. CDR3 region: CASTVQGNTEAFF. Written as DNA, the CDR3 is TGTGCCAGCACCGTACAGGGGAACACTGAAGCTTTCTTT.